This T cell receptor beta chain was sequenced in a study of blood T cell repertoires in COVID-19. Across the whole study: T cells, B-cell-depleted T cells, or PBMCs provided the cDNA or gDNA that served as material.

CDR1 is SGHRS, CDR2 YFSETQ, per germline. The V gene end was trimmed by 3 bases and the J gene end by 1 base; junction bases not matched to a gene: 5. This CDR3 contains 15 residues. Study processing details: Amplification of reference gene primers was used by the study to estimate nucleated cell counts. This table comes from immunoSEQ multiplex PCR, and its TCRdb copy is limited to in-frame clones, with some not included. That table gives V, J and clone size, and the DNA gave D and trimming. Seen here are around 98,000 clones, roughly 82% observed once, and the top ten hold roughly a tenth. The TCR originated in a man aged 65 to 79 with active or convalescent COVID-19. The V gene is TRBV5-1, the J gene TRBJ2-3; 7 nucleotides line up with TRBD1. The source material was peripheral blood. DNA of the CDR3: TGCGCCAGCAGCTACGGACAGGTTGGCACAGATACGCAGTATTTT. As protein: CASSYGQVGTDTQYF.